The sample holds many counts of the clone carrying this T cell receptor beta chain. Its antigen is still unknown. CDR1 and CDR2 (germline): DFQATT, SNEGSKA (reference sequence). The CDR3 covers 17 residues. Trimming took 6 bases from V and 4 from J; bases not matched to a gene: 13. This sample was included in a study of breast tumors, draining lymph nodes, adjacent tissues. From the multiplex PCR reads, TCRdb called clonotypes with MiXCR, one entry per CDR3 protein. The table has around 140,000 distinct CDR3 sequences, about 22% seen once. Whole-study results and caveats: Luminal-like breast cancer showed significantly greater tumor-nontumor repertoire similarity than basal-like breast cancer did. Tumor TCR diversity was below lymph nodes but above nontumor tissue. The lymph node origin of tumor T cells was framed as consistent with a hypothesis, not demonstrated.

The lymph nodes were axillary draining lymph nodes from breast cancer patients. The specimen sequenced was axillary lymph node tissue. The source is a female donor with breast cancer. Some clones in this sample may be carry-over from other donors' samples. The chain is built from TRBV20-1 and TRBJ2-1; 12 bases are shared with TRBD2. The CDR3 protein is CSAGPLAGGPGYNEQFF. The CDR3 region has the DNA TGCAGTGCAGGGCCCCTAGCGGGAGGGCCAGGGTACAATGAGCAGTTCTTC.